This record covers a single T cell receptor beta chain. Its antigen is still unknown. TCRdb re-called the 5' RACE reads; one entry per CDR3 protein, DNA not given. Recorded here are around 410,000 distinct CDR3 sequences; the top ten clones represent 2% to 2.5%. This entry comes from a study of monozygotic twins with inflammatory bowel disease. The CDR3 runs to 16 residues. Germline CDR1 SGHRS, CDR2 YFSETQ. Blood was collected, approximately 2.5 ml per donor. Whole-study findings and limits: Telling apart the different T cell subtypes was not possible. Patients with IBD had less TCRbeta diversity (inverse Simpson) than their healthy co-twins. Clonotype overlap with others was lower in IBD patients than in healthy twins, a difference that was greatest with disease activity.

The sequence derives from a human donor with ulcerative colitis or Crohn's disease, or a healthy co-twin of an affected twin (not recorded which). The sequencing input was blood. The chain couples TRBV5-1 to TRBJ2-2; without DNA, the TCRdb call of TRBD2 cannot be checked. CDR3 region: CASSPSGGLNTGELFF.